Listed here is a single T cell receptor beta chain. What it binds is not known. In the PCR, 60 Vbeta and 13 Jbeta primers were used. TCRdb keeps only in-frame clones here, not all; method: immunoSEQ multiplex PCR. The table lists under 85,000 clones, around 81% of them singletons. The CDR3 runs 11 residues. CDR1 is MNHEY and CDR2 is SVGAGI in the germline V gene. The V gene lost 7 bases and the J gene lost 2 bases, with 6 bases spanning the gap. This sample was taken from a study of cytomegalovirus exposure and HLA in healthy donors. As for the study in general: As an earlier analysis found, roughly 180 million T cells yielded fewer than 130 million unique TCR beta sequences. Study-wide findings and caveats: Across donors, most TCRs were seen rarely, yet some public ones were widespread. The HLA-A and HLA-B alleles of most subjects were reportedly predicted accurately from TCR beta sequences.

V usage is TRBV6-5 and J usage is TRBJ2-7; D is undetermined. The clonotype comes from a man in his forties or fifties in good health and CMV-seronegative. Sample: PBMCs. The CDR3 DNA reads TGTGCCAGCAATGGGCCCTACGAGCAGTACTTC. Encoded protein: CASNGPYEQYF.